This TCR beta chain was obtained from a study of shared clonotypes between healthy human individuals. Deep-level assay runs were performed. Genomic DNA per cell subset filled all wells of several immunoSEQ plates. Clones were read by immunoSEQ multiplex PCR, and TCRdb kept only the in-frame ones, dropping some. The top ten hold over 0.09% of the sample, which has hundreds of thousands of clones, approximately 95% seen once. Naive CD8 cells lacked CD45RO, underwent positive selection for CCR7 and left out terminally differentiated effector memory CD45RA+ cells. The CDR3 runs to 13 residues. Germline-derived CDR1 and CDR2 are SNHLY and FYNNEI. V gave up 7 bases and J gave up 6 bases, with 15 bases separating them.

The source of this sequence is a woman aged 25 to 39 in good health. The chain joins TRBV2 to TRBJ1-1; a possible D gene is TRBD1 (6 bases). The sample taken for sequencing was naive CD8+ T cells sorted from blood. The CDR3: CASTVTGAAEAFF. The DNA for the CDR3 is TGTGCCAGCACCGTGACAGGCGCGGCTGAAGCTTTCTTT.